A selection of T cell receptor beta chains follows, all from one sample in a study of regulatory T cells in long-lasting Graves disease. In TCRdb, the multiplex PCR reads were re-called with MiXCR into one record per CDR3 protein. The sample has almost 350,000 distinct CDR3 sequences, about 19% seen once. Sequenced here: peripheral blood mononuclear cells (PBMCs), sampled when the disease was refractory, from a patient treated with antithyroid drugs. These receptors all stem from a female donor with Graves disease. Both conserved end residues are part of each CDR3. A D gene is named only where the DNA matches it firmly. Some rows have no size entry. The others give once, few or many, or a class for an expanded clone.

j_call: TRBJ2-7
v_call: TRBV6-1
clone_size: many
d_call: NA
cdr3_nt: TGTGCCAGCAGCTCCTCACAGGGTCATATCTCCTACGAGCAGTACTTC
cdr3_aa: CASSSSQGHISYEQYF

j_call: TRBJ1-4
v_call: TRBV18
clone_size: many
d_call: NA
cdr3_nt: TGTGCCAGCTCACTGGGTAGGGTCGAACTGTTTTTT
cdr3_aa: CASSLGRVELFF

j_call: TRBJ1-2
v_call: TRBV3-1
clone_size: few
d_call: TRBD1
cdr3_nt: TGTGCCAGCAGCCAGGGGACAGGTGCCACCTTC
cdr3_aa: CASSQGTGATF

j_call: TRBJ1-4
v_call: TRBV28
clone_size: many
d_call: NA
cdr3_nt: TGTGCCAGCAGTGCCCCCAGGGGCGATGGTGAAAAACTGTTTTTT
cdr3_aa: CASSAPRGDGEKLFF

j_call: TRBJ2-2
v_call: TRBV7-3
clone_size: many
d_call: NA
cdr3_nt: TGTGCCAGCAGCTTACGGCTACTCGGGGAGAACACCGGGGAGCTGTTTTTT
cdr3_aa: CASSLRLLGENTGELFF

j_call: TRBJ2-3
v_call: TRBV20-1
clone_size: few
d_call: TRBD2
cdr3_nt: TGCAGTGCTAGAGTGGCGGGGGACTTCACAGATACGCAGTATTTT
cdr3_aa: CSARVAGDFTDTQYF

j_call: TRBJ1-2
v_call: TRBV5-1
clone_size: NA
d_call: NA
cdr3_nt: TGCGCCAGCAGCTTAGAGGCACAGTACTATGGCTACACCTTC
cdr3_aa: CASSLEAQYYGYTF

j_call: TRBJ1-2
v_call: TRBV10-3
clone_size: many
d_call: NA
cdr3_nt: TGTGCCATCAGTGAACGTCGTATAGGCTACACCTTC
cdr3_aa: CAISERRIGYTF

j_call: TRBJ2-7
v_call: TRBV11-2
clone_size: many
d_call: NA
cdr3_nt: TGTGCCAGCAGCCATTCAGGGCTACACTTCTTAGGCTACGAGCAGTACTTC
cdr3_aa: CASSHSGLHFLGYEQYF

j_call: TRBJ1-1
v_call: TRBV5-1
clone_size: many
d_call: NA
cdr3_nt: TGCGCCAGCAGCCCCGGAGGGACGGGCACTGAAGCTTTCTTT
cdr3_aa: CASSPGGTGTEAFF

j_call: TRBJ2-7
v_call: TRBV3-1
clone_size: few
d_call: TRBD1
cdr3_nt: TGTGCCAGCAGCCAAGATTCCACAGGGACAGGGATTCACGAGCAGTACTTC
cdr3_aa: CASSQDSTGTGIHEQYF

j_call: TRBJ1-1
v_call: TRBV6-1
clone_size: many
d_call: NA
cdr3_nt: TGTGCCAGCAGGGTACAGGGATGGGACACTGAAGCTTTCTTT
cdr3_aa: CASRVQGWDTEAFF

j_call: TRBJ2-7
v_call: TRBV2
clone_size: many
d_call: NA
cdr3_nt: TGTGCCAGCAGTGAAATAGGTTTTCCAGCCGAGCAGTACTTC
cdr3_aa: CASSEIGFPAEQYF

j_call: TRBJ1-6
v_call: TRBV19
clone_size: many
d_call: NA
cdr3_nt: TGTGCCAGTAGTGAAGGGGACTCCTATAATTCACCCCTCCACTTT
cdr3_aa: CASSEGDSYNSPLHF

j_call: TRBJ1-5
v_call: TRBV29-1
clone_size: few
d_call: TRBD1
cdr3_nt: TGCAGTTATGGGACAGCCGATCAGCCCCAGCATTTT
cdr3_aa: CSYGTADQPQHF

j_call: TRBJ1-6
v_call: TRBV6-1
clone_size: few
d_call: TRBD1
cdr3_nt: TGTGCCAGCTCGACAGGGTCTGGTTCACCCCTCCACTTT
cdr3_aa: CASSTGSGSPLHF

j_call: TRBJ1-5
v_call: TRBV28
clone_size: many
d_call: NA
cdr3_nt: TGTGCCAGCAGTTTATCGGGCCGACCCCAGCATTTT
cdr3_aa: CASSLSGRPQHF